These T cell receptor beta chains were read from a single sample in a study of metastatic and nonmetastatic thyroid tumors. With MiXCR, TCRdb reprocessed the PCR reads. The profile covers about 40,000 clones, with around 10% appearing a single time and around a quarter taken by the ten largest. The material sequenced was blood. These receptor sequences come from a female donor with papillary thyroid cancer or a benign thyroid nodule (not recorded which). Some clones in this sample may be carry-over from other donors' samples. The CDR3 runs from the conserved cysteine through the conserved F or W. The D gene is left open where the match is weak. Clone size is not always given. Where it is, it says once, few, many or a class for expanded clones.

j_call	cdr3_length	d_call	v_call	clone_size	cdr3_aa	cdr3_nt
TRBJ2-1	14	-	TRBV4-3	many	CASSGGGTYNEQFF	TGCGCCAGCAGCGGGGGCGGAACCTACAATGAGCAGTTCTTC
TRBJ2-1	15	-	TRBV7-9	many	CASRRRGYSINEQFF	TGTGCCAGCAGGAGAAGGGGGTATAGTATCAATGAGCAGTTCTTC
TRBJ1-3	16	TRBD1	TRBV29-1	many	CSVDYRGQGDGNTIYF	TGCAGCGTTGATTACAGGGGCCAGGGGGACGGAAACACCATATATTTT
TRBJ2-1	16	TRBD1	TRBV9	many	CASSSTGQAVHNEQFF	TGTGCCAGCAGCTCGACAGGACAGGCGGTACACAATGAGCAGTTCTTC
TRBJ1-1	15	TRBD1	TRBV6-1	many	CASSGWGQLNTEAFF	TGTGCCAGCAGTGGATGGGGACAGTTGAACACTGAAGCTTTCTTT
TRBJ2-4	17	TRBD2	TRBV20-1	few	CSALGTSGSGARNIQYF	TGCAGTGCTTTGGGGACTAGCGGGAGTGGGGCCAGAAACATTCAGTACTTC
TRBJ1-2	16	TRBD1	TRBV27	-	CSSSLGAGQGAYGYTF	TGTTCCAGCAGTTTAGGGGCGGGCCAGGGGGCATATGGCTACACCTTC
TRBJ2-2	17	-	TRBV5-1	many	CASSLGPTAANTGELFF	TGCGCCAGCAGCTTGGGGCCTACAGCTGCGAACACCGGGGAGCTGTTTTTT
TRBJ2-7	15	-	TRBV6-2/TRBV6-3	many	CASSSASARTDEQYF	TGTGCCAGCAGTTCCGCTAGCGCCCGAACGGACGAGCAGTACTTC
TRBJ2-1	17	TRBD2	TRBV4-2	many	CASSQEGLAGAYNEQFF	TGTGCCAGCAGCCAAGAGGGACTAGCGGGAGCTTACAATGAGCAGTTCTTC
TRBJ1-5	16	-	TRBV11-2	many	CASSLWVGRSNQPQHF	TGTGCCAGCAGCTTATGGGTAGGGAGAAGCAATCAGCCCCAGCATTTT
TRBJ2-1	17	TRBD2	TRBV7-8	many	CASSLRATSGLHNEQFF	TGTGCCAGCAGCCTAAGAGCGACTAGCGGGCTACACAATGAGCAGTTCTTC
TRBJ1-5	14	TRBD1	TRBV2	many	CASSRQGSNQPQHF	TGTGCCAGCAGTCGACAGGGAAGCAATCAGCCCCAGCATTTT
TRBJ1-4	16	-	TRBV20-1	many	CSARDWGGTGNEKLFF	TGCAGTGCTAGAGATTGGGGCGGGACGGGTAATGAAAAACTGTTTTTT
TRBJ2-6	16	-	TRBV5-4	-	CASSLEGSSGANVLTF	TGTGCCAGCAGCTTGGAAGGTAGCTCTGGGGCCAACGTCCTGACTTTC
TRBJ1-1	12	-	TRBV20-1	many	CSARVRNTEAFF	TGCAGTGCTAGAGTCCGGAACACTGAAGCTTTCTTT
TRBJ1-5	13	-	TRBV2	many	CASSRDINQPQHF	TGTGCCAGCAGTAGGGACATCAATCAGCCCCAGCATTTT
TRBJ2-7	12	TRBD2	TRBV2	many	CASKRDYYEQYF	TGTGCCAGCAAGCGGGATTACTACGAGCAGTACTTC
TRBJ2-1	11	TRBD1	TRBV13	-	CASSLGQGPFF	TGTGCCAGCAGCTTGGGACAGGGTCCGTTCTTC
TRBJ2-7	16	-	TRBV20-1	-	CSARVSGAGWPYEQYF	TGCAGTGCTAGAGTTTCGGGGGCAGGGTGGCCCTACGAGCAGTACTTC
TRBJ2-3	19	TRBD2	TRBV19	many	CASSCFRGSGRECTDTQYF	TGTGCCAGTAGTTGCTTCCGGGGTAGCGGGAGGGAGTGCACAGATACGCAGTATTTT
TRBJ2-1	15	-	TRBV11-3	many	CASSLSGVGYNEQFF	TGTGCCAGCAGCTTGTCGGGAGTAGGGTACAATGAGCAGTTCTTC
TRBJ2-7	16	TRBD2	TRBV6-1	few	CASSQLAVGTTVEQYF	TGTGCCAGCAGTCAACTAGCGGTAGGAACTACGGTGGAGCAGTACTTC
TRBJ1-1	17	-	TRBV5-1	many	CASSPVGLGPGGTEAFF	TGCGCCAGCAGCCCTGTGGGGTTGGGACCCGGCGGAACTGAAGCTTTCTTT
TRBJ2-7	11	-	TRBV5-1	-	CASSVGTEQYF	TGCGCCAGCAGTGTAGGGACCGAGCAGTACTTC
TRBJ1-1	13	-	TRBV25-1	many	CASSTGGNTEAFF	TGTGCCAGCAGTACTGGTGGGAACACTGAAGCTTTCTTT
TRBJ2-1	14	TRBD2	TRBV5-1	many	CASRGSGRQYEQFF	TGCGCCAGCAGAGGTAGCGGGAGGCAATATGAGCAGTTCTTC
TRBJ2-7	15	-	TRBV7-8	many	CASSLAQRRGYEQYF	TGTGCCAGCAGCTTAGCGCAAAGGAGAGGCTACGAGCAGTACTTC
TRBJ1-1	20	TRBD1	TRBV6-2/TRBV6-3	-	CASSYSKGTGGSALNTEAFF	TGTGCCAGCAGTTACTCGAAGGGGACAGGGGGCTCAGCGTTGAACACTGAAGCTTTCTTT
TRBJ1-2	13	TRBD1	TRBV6-2/TRBV6-3	-	CASKTGGSYGYTF	TGTGCCAGCAAGACAGGGGGCAGCTATGGCTACACCTTC
TRBJ1-5	14	-	TRBV19	many	CASKTTSSNQPQHF	TGTGCCAGTAAGACAACCTCTAGCAATCAGCCCCAGCATTTT
TRBJ2-4	14	TRBD1	TRBV6-1	many	CASSGDRSVNIQYF	TGTGCCAGCAGTGGGGACAGATCGGTGAACATTCAGTACTTC
TRBJ2-7	14	TRBD2	TRBV12-3/TRBV12-4	many	CASSLGAGGGEQYF	TGTGCCAGCAGTCTTGGGGCGGGGGGCGGCGAGCAGTACTTC
TRBJ2-1	17	TRBD1	TRBV7-8	-	CASSLGFIGQGNNEQFF	TGTGCCAGCAGCTTGGGTTTTATTGGACAGGGGAACAATGAGCAGTTCTTC
TRBJ2-1	15	-	TRBV7-3	many	CASSLTAVGYHEQFF	TGTGCCAGCAGCTTAACTGCAGTCGGGTACCATGAGCAGTTCTTC
TRBJ2-1	21	TRBD2	TRBV9	-	CASSANPRTSGRVGDYNEQFF	TGTGCCAGCAGCGCCAACCCTAGGACTAGCGGGAGAGTTGGCGACTACAATGAGCAGTTCTTC
TRBJ1-5	15	-	TRBV7-6	-	CASSPTGYSNQPQHF	TGTGCCAGCAGCCCAACAGGTTATAGCAATCAGCCCCAGCATTTT
TRBJ2-1	13	TRBD2	TRBV20-1	many	CSGAGVAYNEQFF	TGCAGCGGGGCGGGAGTGGCCTACAATGAGCAGTTCTTC
TRBJ1-6	16	TRBD1	TRBV3-1	many	CASSQDRDRENSPLHF	TGTGCCAGCAGCCAAGACAGGGACAGGGAGAATTCACCCCTCCACTTT
TRBJ2-5	13	-	TRBV12-3/TRBV12-4	many	CASSTLAEGTQYF	TGTGCCAGCAGTACTTTGGCTGAGGGGACCCAGTACTTC
TRBJ2-7	14	TRBD2	TRBV15	many	CATQRGSGTREQYF	TGTGCCACCCAAAGGGGTAGCGGGACTCGCGAGCAGTACTTC
TRBJ1-4	14	TRBD1	TRBV27	many	CASSPSGTGRKLFF	TGTGCCAGCAGTCCCTCCGGGACAGGTCGAAAACTGTTTTTT
TRBJ2-1	17	TRBD2	TRBV4-3	many	CASSQDRAASGRNEQFF	TGCGCCAGCAGCCAAGATCGGGCGGCTAGCGGGAGGAATGAGCAGTTCTTC
TRBJ2-7	15	TRBD1	TRBV3-1	-	CASRPSRQGSYEQYF	TGTGCCAGCAGACCCTCCAGACAGGGGTCCTACGAGCAGTACTTC
TRBJ2-3	13	-	TRBV20-1	many	CSARDWGADTQYF	TGCAGTGCTCGGGACTGGGGGGCAGATACGCAGTATTTT
TRBJ2-5	15	-	TRBV5-1	many	CASSFLGGVGETQYF	TGCGCCAGCAGCTTCTTAGGAGGAGTCGGCGAGACCCAGTACTTC
TRBJ2-7	15	-	TRBV6-2/TRBV6-3	-	CASSYVEKGPDEQYF	TGTGCCAGCAGTTACGTGGAGAAGGGACCGGACGAGCAGTACTTC
TRBJ1-6	16	-	TRBV6-5	few	CASNSEQGHYNSPLHF	TGTGCCAGCAATTCAGAACAGGGCCATTATAATTCACCCCTCCACTTT